These 27 T cell receptor beta chains were sequenced from one sample in a study of OX40 agonist ivuxolimab in advanced cancers. Profiled with immunoSEQ multiplex PCR; TCRdb holds only in-frame clones, not every one. The table includes around 73,000 clones, over 80% detected once. Specimen: CD4+ or CD8+ T cells sorted from blood, collected in a trial of the OX40 agonist ivuxolimab. These receptors came from an adult with an advanced solid tumor such as melanoma, head and neck, liver or kidney cancer.

V gene TRBV11-1 combines with J gene TRBJ2-1; 12 bases are shared with TRBD2. CDR1 is SGHAT, CDR2 FQDESV, per germline (reference sequence). The CDR3 contains 16 residues. Germline trimming cut 5 bases from V and 3 bases from J; bases unmatched to any gene: 5. CDR3 sequence reads: CASSPRLAGVYNEQFF. The CDR3 DNA sequence: TGTGCCAGCAGCCCCAGACTAGCGGGAGTCTACAATGAGCAGTTCTTC.

This clone occurred a few times. The chain is built from TRBV13 and TRBJ2-3, with D perhaps matching TRBD2 (6 bases). V lost 4 bases, J lost 6 bases, and 17 bases lay in between. The length of the CDR3 is 15 residues. CDR1 is PRHDT and CDR2 is FYEKMQ in the germline V gene (reference sequence). CDR3: CASSYSLADFDTQYF. The CDR3 DNA follows: TGTGCCAGCAGCTATTCACTAGCCGATTTCGATACGCAGTATTTT.

This chain links TRBV5-4 with TRBJ2-7, with no clear D. The CDR3 runs 12 residues. Germline assignment: CDR1 SGHNT and CDR2 YYREEE (reference sequence). In nucleotides, the CDR3 is TGTGCGTATCTGTCCTTATCCTACGAGCAGTACTTC. Translating gives CAYLSLSYEQYF.

J is TRBJ1-1 and V is TRBV5-8, with D unclear. The CDR3 contains 14 residues. In germline, CDR1 is SGHTS, CDR2 YDEGEE. V dropped 3 bases and J dropped 4 bases, with 13 bases sitting between them. This chain's CDR3 is CASSSWAAGTEAFF. DNA for the CDR3: TGTGCCAGCAGCTCCTGGGCCGCAGGCACTGAAGCTTTCTTT.

The chain carries TRBV15 and TRBJ1-1, with D perhaps matching TRBD1 (6 bases). The germline V and J ends were trimmed by 7 bases and 3 bases, with 9 bases remaining between them. The CDR3 spans 12 residues. Germline lookup yields CDR1 LNHNV and CDR2 YYDKDF (reference sequence). CDR3 nucleotide sequence: TGTGCCACCACCACAGGGTACACTGAAGCTTTCTTT. Protein sequence: CATTTGYTEAFF.

The chain carries TRBV19 and TRBJ2-1; D is unclear. V was clipped by 5 bases and J by 8 bases, with 10 bases between them. Germline loops: CDR1 LNHDA, CDR2 SQIVND (reference sequence). CDR3 size: 12 residues. CDR3 sequence (DNA): TGTGCCAGTAGTCCGGGCAAGCATGAGCAGTTCTTC. It yields the protein CASSPGKHEQFF.

The rearrangement joins TRBV13 to TRBJ2-7, with 11 bases matching TRBD1. V trimming: 5 bases; J trimming: 3 bases; junction bases outside the gene matches: 6. Germline CDR1 PRHDT, CDR2 FYEKMQ (reference sequence). This CDR3 spans 15 amino acids. CDR3 bases: TGTGCCAGCAGCCCCGGGACAGGGGGTTTCTACGAGCAGTACTTC. Amino acid sequence: CASSPGTGGFYEQYF. Drawing the rest from reference TRBV13 and TRBJ2-7, the complete variable domain is AAGVIQSPRHLIKEKRETATLKCYPIPRHDTVYWYQQGPGQDPQFLISFYEKMQSDKGSIPDRFSAQQFSDYHSELNMSSLELGDSALYFCASSPGTGGFYEQYFGPGTRLTVT.

The chain combines TRBV2 with TRBJ1-5; the match to TRBD1 covers 10 bases. J gave up 4 bases and V 8 bases, and 5 bases lay outside the gene matches. Germline CDR1 reads SNHLY; CDR2 reads FYNNEI. CDR3 length: 14 amino acids. The CDR3 sequence: CASDPGQGNQPQHF. The CDR3 DNA reads TGTGCCAGCGACCCGGGACAGGGGAATCAGCCCCAGCATTTT.

This chain's CDR3 is CGSRGGNQPQHF. Written as DNA, the CDR3 is TGTGGGTCGCGCGGCGGCAATCAGCCCCAGCATTTT. V usage is TRBV6-1 and J usage is TRBJ1-5, with unresolved D. CDR3 size: 12 residues. Germline CDR1 MNHNS, CDR2 SASEGT.

This clone appeared once. This rearrangement joins TRBV27 to TRBJ2-3; TRBD2 might be the D (5 bases). The CDR3 has 13 residues. Between the trimmed V and J ends, which lost 8 bases and 2 bases, there was a span of 11 bases. Germline V CDR1 and CDR2: MNHEY, SMNVEV (reference sequence). The CDR3 bases are TGTGCCAGCCTTCACCGGGACACAGATACGCAGTATTTT. Translated, it gives CASLHRDTDTQYF.

The J gene is TRBJ2-7, the V gene TRBV21-1. TRBV21-1 is a pseudogene segment. This CDR3 comprises 16 residues. CDR3 residues: CASSKAQEGRAYEQYF. CDR3 DNA: TGTGCCAGCAGCAAAGCCCAGGAAGGTAGGGCGTACGAGCAGTACTTC.

The chain is built from TRBV7-9 and TRBJ2-5; D is uncertain. V shed 5 bases and J shed 5 bases, with 15 bases lying between them. The CDR3 runs 14 residues. Germline assignment: CDR1 SEHNR and CDR2 FQNEAQ (reference sequence). As DNA, the CDR3 is TGTGCCAGCAGCCCCCCTTCCGGGTGGGAGACCCAGTACTTC. The encoded protein is CASSPPSGWETQYF.

V gene TRBV28 combines with J gene TRBJ2-4, with D perhaps given as TRBD1 or TRBD2 (6 bases each). Between the trimmed V and J ends, which lost 3 bases and 6 bases, there was a span of 9 bases. Germline V gene data show CDR1 as MDHEN and CDR2 as SYDVKM. The length of the CDR3 is 13 residues. This CDR3 reads CASSLGGTNIQYF. For the CDR3, the DNA is TGTGCCAGCAGTTTGGGGGGCACAAACATTCAGTACTTC.

This chain joins TRBV9 and TRBJ2-7, with 11 bases aligning to TRBD2. Germline values: CDR1 SGDLS, CDR2 YYNGEE. With 6 bases clipped from V and 0 bases from J, the junction kept 2 bases outside the gene matches. CDR3 length equals 14 residues. This CDR3 reads CASNSGGASYEQYF. CDR3 sequence (DNA): TGTGCCAGCAATAGCGGGGGGGCCTCCTACGAGCAGTACTTC.

V gene TRBV19 combines with J gene TRBJ2-5; TRBD2 matches at 7 bases. This CDR3 spans 16 amino acids. The ends lost 3 bases at V and 2 bases at J; junction bases unmatched: 9. Germline V gives CDR1 LNHDA, CDR2 SQIVND (reference sequence). CDR3 loop: CASSIPTGTNQETQYF. The CDR3 DNA reads as TGTGCCAGTAGTATCCCTACCGGGACTAATCAAGAGACCCAGTACTTC. Filled out from reference TRBV19 and TRBJ2-5, the complete variable domain reads DGGITQSPKYLFRKEGQNVTLSCEQNLNHDAMYWYRQDPGQGLRLIYYSQIVNDFQKGDIAEGYSVSREKKESFPLTVTSAQKNPTAFYLCASSIPTGTNQETQYFGPGTRLLVL.

The V call is TRBV27, the J call TRBJ2-1, with 8 bases lining up with TRBD2. The CDR3 sequence is 12 residues long. The ends lost 8 bases at V and 9 bases at J; junction bases unmatched: 6. Germline V gene lookup returns CDR1 MNHEY and CDR2 SMNVEV (reference sequence). The CDR3 spells CASSRGGPEQFF. The CDR3 DNA reads as TGTGCCAGCTCCCGGGGGGGGCCTGAGCAGTTCTTC.

This chain links TRBV27 with TRBJ2-5; tentative D call: TRBD1 (5 bases). The ends were cut back, 6 bases at V and 9 bases at J, with 20 bases in the middle. The CDR3 is made up of 14 amino acids. CDR1 and CDR2 from the germline V gene are MNHEY and SMNVEV (reference sequence). The CDR3 sequence is CASSHRQIGMAQYF. DNA for the CDR3: TGTGCCAGCAGCCATCGACAGATTGGAATGGCCCAGTACTTC.

Note on this clone: Relative to the germline gene, one junction end is altered; a read error may explain this. The chain joins TRBV16 to TRBJ1-1; no reliable D call. The germline CDR1 and CDR2 sequences are KGHSY and FQNENV. This CDR3 is 13 amino acids long. The CDR3 DNA follows: TGTGCCGGCAGCCCCGCTTTAAACACTGAAGCTTTCTTT. Translating it yields CAGSPALNTEAFF.

The CDR3 DNA follows: TGCGCCAGCAGTGAGTTAGCGGCCTCCTACGAGCAGTACTTC. Amino acids: CASSELAASYEQYF. V and J are TRBV10-2 and TRBJ2-7; D may be TRBD2 (6 bases). The CDR3 has 14 amino acids. CDR1 is WSHSY and CDR2 is SAAADI in the germline V gene. Trimming pared 1 base from V and 0 bases from J, leaving 7 bases between.

In this sample, this clone turned up once. The chain links TRBV7-8 to TRBJ1-1; 7 bases agree with TRBD1. The J segment lost 3 bases and the V segment lost 3 bases, leaving 16 bases of the junction unmatched. This CDR3 spans 18 amino acids. Germline CDR1 reads SGHVS; CDR2 reads FQNEAQ. This chain's CDR3 is CASSFGGEGALTDTEAFF. CDR3 in DNA: TGTGCCAGCAGCTTCGGGGGGGAGGGGGCTCTTACGGACACTGAAGCTTTCTTT.

This chain uses TRBV6-1 with TRBJ2-7, with 7 bases that match TRBD1. The germline gives CDR1 MNHNS, CDR2 SASEGT. V shed 6 bases and J 4 bases; nucleotides not matched to a gene: 9. This CDR3 has 14 residues. The chain's CDR3 is CASRTGTAVYEQYF. The CDR3, as DNA: TGTGCCAGCAGAACCGGGACAGCGGTATACGAGCAGTACTTC.

The chain couples TRBV28 to TRBJ1-1; maybe TRBD1 (5 bases). CDR1 and CDR2 (germline): MDHEN, SYDVKM. V shed 5 bases and J shed 3 bases, with 13 bases lying between them. This CDR3 has 14 residues. The CDR3 DNA reads as TGTGCCAGCAGTCCCCGTCCAGGGTACACTGAAGCTTTCTTT. Translating gives CASSPRPGYTEAFF.

The gene calls are TRBV21-1 and TRBJ2-1; the tabulated D call, TRBD2, remains unverified against the DNA. TRBV21-1 has pseudogene status. This CDR3 spans 16 amino acids. The CDR3 DNA sequence: TGTGCCAGCAGCAAAGTCGGTAGAGATAGATACAATGAGCAGTTCTTC. It encodes CASSKVGRDRYNEQFF.

The chain couples TRBV7-9 to TRBJ2-7; D perhaps matches TRBD1 (5 bases). The V end was cut by 1 base, the J end by 12 bases, with 16 bases between. CDR1 is SEHNR, CDR2 FQNEAQ, per germline (reference sequence). This CDR3 contains 13 residues. CDR3 residues: CASSLGSQSGMYF. In DNA, the CDR3 is TGTGCCAGCAGCTTAGGGTCTCAGTCAGGGATGTACTTC.

The J gene is TRBJ1-2, the V gene TRBV5-5, with D maybe TRBD1 (5 bases). This CDR3 spans 13 amino acids. V was pared by 5 bases and J by 6 bases, with 14 bases between. Germline V gene data show CDR1 as SGHKS and CDR2 as YYEKEE (reference sequence). The CDR3 spells CASRVPGGNGYTF. The CDR3 DNA is TGTGCCAGCAGAGTCCCGGGGGGGAATGGCTACACCTTC. Full variable domain (rest looked up from reference TRBV5-5 and TRBJ1-2): DAGVTQSPTHLIKTRGQQVTLRCSPISGHKSVSWYQQVLGQGPQFIFQYYEKEERGRGNFPDRFSARQFPNYSSELNVNALLLGDSALYLCASRVPGGNGYTFGSGTRLTVV.

This chain connects TRBV19 to TRBJ1-1, with a tentative D call TRBD1 (5 bases). Trimming removed 7 bases at V and 4 bases at J, with 22 bases between. CDR3 length: 16 residues. Per the germline V gene, CDR1 is LNHDA and CDR2 is SQIVND (reference sequence). The CDR3 nucleotides are TGTGCCAGTACCCGGGACGCAGACCAAGGACGCACTGAAGCTTTCTTT. Translating it yields CASTRDADQGRTEAFF.

The chain carries TRBV5-4 and TRBJ2-2, with a tentative D call TRBD2 (5 bases). Germline V lookup: CDR1 SGHNT, CDR2 YYREEE (reference sequence). Trimming pared 4 bases from V and 8 bases from J, leaving 9 bases between. CDR3 length: 12 residues. The DNA of the CDR3 is TGTGCCAGCAGCGCCCTAGCTGGGGAGCTGTTTTTT. It yields the protein CASSALAGELFF.